These 22 T cell receptor beta chains share one sample of origin, sequenced in a study of CD8+CD57+ T cells in acquired aplastic anemia. Profiling of TCR beta VDJ combinations and CDR3 sequences used genomic DNA as template. TCRdb used MiXCR to reprocess the reads, holding one entry per CDR3 protein. This table has more than 250,000 distinct CDR3 sequences, roughly half appearing once. Sequenced material: sorted CD4+, CD8+, or CD8+CD57+ T cells (not recorded which) from PBMCs. Every receptor here comes from a human donor with severe aplastic anemia or a healthy control (not recorded which).

In the case of this clonotype: Because it lacks the conserved phenylalanine or tryptophan at the end, this CDR3 is likely a read error. The chain uses TRBV5-1 and TRBJ1-1, with unresolved D. The V end lost 5 bases, the J end lost 7 bases, and 15 bases lay between the germline ends. This CDR3 spans 13 amino acids. Germline V gene data show CDR1 as SGHRS and CDR2 as YFSETQ. The CDR3 coding sequence is TGCGCCAGCAGGATGGACGGACGTGGTGAAGCTTTCTCT. Translated: CASRMDGRGEAFS.

The chain recombines TRBV4-1 with TRBJ2-5; maybe TRBD1 (5 bases). The ends were cut back, 6 bases at V and 3 bases at J, with 14 bases in the middle. The CDR3 has 14 amino acids. Germline CDR1 and CDR2: MGHRA and YSYEKL. CDR3 DNA: TGCGCCAGCAGAGGGGTAGGTATGGAAGAGACCCAGTACTTC. Protein: CASRGVGMEETQYF.

This clonotype was detected only once. The chain carries TRBV2 and TRBJ2-7, with a possible D match to TRBD2 (6 bases). The germline V gene encodes CDR1 SNHLY and CDR2 FYNNEI. The CDR3 has 15 residues. The V and J ends lost 8 bases and 0 bases respectively, with 17 bases between them. DNA of the CDR3: TGTGCCAGCGAGACGGGAGACAGTAACTCCTACGAGCAGTACTTC. Its translation is CASETGDSNSYEQYF.

The J gene is TRBJ1-2, the V gene TRBV20-1; 7 bases line up with TRBD1. The J segment lost 5 bases and the V segment lost 4 bases, leaving 10 bases of the junction unmatched. From germline, CDR1 is DFQATT and CDR2 SNEGSKA (reference sequence). The CDR3 length is 14 residues. For the CDR3, the DNA is TGCAGTGCTACCGGACAGGCGGAATCATATGGCTACACCTTC. This encodes CSATGQAESYGYTF.

To note about this clonotype: A read error may produce the germline difference seen at one junction end. The chain employs TRBV5-5 and TRBJ1-4; no clear D. The V gene's germline CDR1 is SGHKS and CDR2 YYEKEE (reference sequence). This CDR3 is built from 14 residues. In DNA form, the CDR3 reads TGTGCCAGCAGCCCAAGACCTCCCAATGAAAAGCTGGTTTTT. Translation: CASSPRPPNEKLVF.

V and J are TRBV19 and TRBJ1-6; 9 nucleotides line up with TRBD1. This CDR3 comprises 15 residues. Trimming took 4 bases from V and 8 from J; bases not matched to a gene: 6. In germline, CDR1 is LNHDA, CDR2 SQIVND (reference sequence). CDR3 DNA: TGTGCCAGTAGTACCGGACAGGGGTTGTATTCACCCCTCCACTTT. It translates to CASSTGQGLYSPLHF.

There are many counts of this clonotype. V gene TRBV19 combines with J gene TRBJ2-1, with 8 bases fitting TRBD2. J gave up 9 bases and V 4 bases, and 11 bases lay outside the gene matches. CDR3 length: 15 residues. Germline V CDR1 and CDR2: LNHDA, SQIVND (reference sequence). The CDR3 reads CASSNGGGRRGEQFF. Here the CDR3 DNA reads TGTGCCAGTAGTAACGGGGGGGGCAGAAGGGGTGAGCAGTTCTTC. The whole variable domain, remainder taken from reference TRBV19 and TRBJ2-1, is DGGITQSPKYLFRKEGQNVTLSCEQNLNHDAMYWYRQDPGQGLRLIYYSQIVNDFQKGDIAEGYSVSREKKESFPLTVTSAQKNPTAFYLCASSNGGGRRGEQFFGPGTRLTVL.

The chain couples TRBV5-5 to TRBJ2-7; no definite D call. Trimming cost V 0 bases and J 10 bases, with 14 bases left between them. The germline V gene encodes CDR1 SGHKS and CDR2 YYEKEE (reference sequence). This CDR3 is 13 amino acids long. CDR3 in DNA: TGTGCCAGCAGCTTGGTTCTTCCGGGCGATCAGTACTTC. Its translation is CASSLVLPGDQYF. Variable domain in full (rest from reference TRBV5-5 and TRBJ2-7): DAGVTQSPTHLIKTRGQQVTLRCSPISGHKSVSWYQQVLGQGPQFIFQYYEKEERGRGNFPDRFSARQFPNYSSELNVNALLLGDSALYLCASSLVLPGDQYFGPGTRLTVT.

This clonotype appeared a single time. This chain uses TRBV12-3 or TRBV12-4 with TRBJ2-5; D may be TRBD1 or TRBD2 (6 bases each). The CDR3 covers 16 residues. With 3 bases removed from V and 1 base from J, the gap between germline ends came to 15 bases. CDR3 loop: CASSFGGNTAQETQYF. The CDR3 coding sequence is TGTGCCAGCAGTTTCGGGGGCAACACTGCCCAAGAGACCCAGTACTTC.

This clonotype has ten or more counts. The chain's CDR3 is CASSRPGAYEQYF. In nucleotides, the CDR3 is TGTGCCAGTAGTCGGCCGGGGGCCTACGAGCAGTACTTC. The V gene is TRBV19, the J gene TRBJ2-7, with TRBD2 as a possible D gene (6 bases). V lost 5 bases, J lost 2 bases, and 10 bases lay in between. There are 13 residues in the CDR3. Germline V gene lookup returns CDR1 LNHDA and CDR2 SQIVND (reference sequence).

The chain combines TRBV10-3 with TRBJ1-2, with a weak D call TRBD1 (6 bases). There are 15 residues in the CDR3. Germline V lookup: CDR1 ENHRY, CDR2 SYGVKD. Trimming cost V 4 bases and J 5 bases, with 17 bases left between them. The CDR3 is CAISVEMGAGYGYTF. CDR3 DNA: TGTGCCATCAGTGTCGAGATGGGGGCTGGGTATGGCTACACCTTC.

Ten or more counts support this clonotype. CDR3 region: CASSSQAGQYEQYF. The DNA for the CDR3 is TGTGCCAGCAGCTCCCAGGCAGGACAGTACGAGCAGTACTTC. The chain is built from TRBV7-2 and TRBJ2-7; D is perhaps TRBD1 (6 bases). With 4 bases removed from V and 4 bases from J, the gap between germline ends came to 14 bases. This CDR3 contains 14 residues. Germline CDR1 and CDR2: SGHTA and FQGNSA.

This clonotype has at least ten counts. This clone may be a read error of a much larger clone one base away. The CDR3 carries no conserved terminal phenylalanine or tryptophan, so it likely arises from a read error. J is TRBJ1-1 and V is TRBV7-2; a weak D match, TRBD1 (5 bases). The CDR3 totals 14 residues. V shed 5 bases and J shed 1 base, with 11 bases lying between them. The V gene's germline CDR1 is SGHTA and CDR2 FQGNSA. This chain's CDR3 is CASSPGSANTEAFS. The DNA for the CDR3 is TGTGCCAGCAGCCCAGGGTCTGCGAACACTGAAGCTTTCTCT.

The chain has TRBV2 and TRBJ2-2; D uncertain. CDR1 and CDR2 from the germline V gene are SNHLY and FYNNEI. This CDR3 region has 14 residues. V was clipped by 8 bases and J by 1 base, with 11 bases between them. CDR3 in DNA: TGTGCCAGCGAGGCGGCCGTGAACACCGGGGAGCTGTTTTTT. It translates to CASEAAVNTGELFF. Full variable domain (outside the CDR3, taken from reference TRBV2 and TRBJ2-2): EPEVTQTPSHQVTQMGQEVILRCVPISNHLYFYWYRQILGQKVEFLVSFYNNEISEKSEIFDDQFSVERPDGSNFTLKIRSTKLEDSAMYFCASEAAVNTGELFFGEGSRLTVL.

This clonotype was counted ten times or more. V usage is TRBV20-1 and J usage is TRBJ1-2; D is possibly TRBD1 (5 bases). V dropped 5 bases and J dropped 4 bases, with 14 bases sitting between them. The CDR3 totals 13 residues. The V gene's germline CDR1 is DFQATT and CDR2 SNEGSKA (reference sequence). Written as DNA, the CDR3 is TGCAGTGCTGGACGGGGCGGCCCCTATGGCTACACCTTC. Encoded protein: CSAGRGGPYGYTF.

This chain links TRBV7-9 with TRBJ1-4, with 9 positions matching TRBD1. Germline lookup yields CDR1 SEHNR and CDR2 FQNEAQ (reference sequence). V dropped 1 base and J dropped 5; count of bases not matched to a gene: 2. The CDR3 totals 15 residues. The CDR3 sequence is CASSLGGTGNEKLFF. The CDR3 DNA follows: TGTGCCAGCAGCTTAGGAGGGACAGGGAATGAAAAACTGTTTTTT.

The rearrangement joins TRBV5-1 to TRBJ1-5, with D tentatively TRBD1 (6 bases). Between the trimmed V and J ends, which lost 4 bases and 2 bases, there was a span of 16 bases. This CDR3 region has 16 residues. Germline-derived CDR1 and CDR2 are SGHRS and YFSETQ. CDR3 coding DNA: TGCGCCAGCAGCCAGGGGCTGCTTGGGGGCAATCAGCCCCAGCATTTT. It codes for CASSQGLLGGNQPQHF.

This clonotype has a single count. The conserved phenylalanine or tryptophan normally closing the CDR3 is absent here, so this likely arose from a read error. The gene calls are TRBV10-3 and TRBJ2-5; D unresolved. This CDR3 spans 13 amino acids. The germline CDR1 and CDR2 sequences are ENHRY and SYGVKD. V was trimmed by 4 bases and J by 3 bases, leaving 9 bases between them. The CDR3 reads CAISATSKETQYL. In nucleotides, the CDR3 is TGTGCCATCAGTGCAACGTCGAAAGAGACCCAGTACCTC.

This clonotype has at least ten counts. The J gene is TRBJ1-2, the V gene TRBV4-3; D is unclear. Trimming stripped 0 bases from V and 2 bases from J, with 10 bases between. The CDR3 contains 15 residues. CDR1 and CDR2 from the germline V gene are LGHNA and YSLEER. The CDR3: CASSQEWLRNYGYTF. CDR3 sequence (DNA): TGCGCCAGCAGCCAAGAGTGGCTGAGAAACTATGGCTACACCTTC.

The chain's CDR3 is CATSRDEMNTEAFF. CDR3 nucleotides: TGTGCCACCAGCAGAGATGAGATGAACACTGAAGCTTTCTTT. This chain connects TRBV15 to TRBJ1-1; D is unresolved. This CDR3 has 14 amino acids. V dropped 0 bases and J dropped 0 bases, with 5 bases sitting between them. The germline V gene encodes CDR1 LNHNV and CDR2 YYDKDF (reference sequence).

In this sample, this clonotype turned up a few times. CDR3 in amino acids: CASSEYGPSGGALYEQFF. The CDR3, as DNA: TGTGCCAGCAGTGAATATGGGCCTAGCGGGGGGGCCCTTTACGAGCAGTTCTTC. The J gene is TRBJ2-1, the V gene TRBV6-9, with 12 nucleotides matching TRBD2. CDR1 is MNHGY, CDR2 SVAAGI, per germline. J gave up 10 bases and V 5 bases, and 18 bases lay outside the gene matches. The CDR3 covers 18 residues.

This rearrangement joins TRBV9 to TRBJ1-1; D is undetermined. V lost 5 bases to trimming and J lost 5 bases, with 16 bases between them. Per the germline V gene, CDR1 is SGDLS and CDR2 is YYNGEE. The CDR3 runs 14 residues. The CDR3 reads CASRTSRRETEAFF. The CDR3 DNA sequence: TGTGCCAGCAGGACCTCAAGGAGGGAGACTGAAGCTTTCTTT. Using reference TRBV9 and TRBJ1-1 for the parts outside the CDR3, the full variable domain is DSGVTQTPKHLITATGQRVTLRCSPRSGDLSVYWYQQSLDQGLQFLIQYYNGEERAKGNILERFSAQQFPDLHSELNLSSLELGDSALYFCASRTSRRETEAFFGQGTRLTVV.